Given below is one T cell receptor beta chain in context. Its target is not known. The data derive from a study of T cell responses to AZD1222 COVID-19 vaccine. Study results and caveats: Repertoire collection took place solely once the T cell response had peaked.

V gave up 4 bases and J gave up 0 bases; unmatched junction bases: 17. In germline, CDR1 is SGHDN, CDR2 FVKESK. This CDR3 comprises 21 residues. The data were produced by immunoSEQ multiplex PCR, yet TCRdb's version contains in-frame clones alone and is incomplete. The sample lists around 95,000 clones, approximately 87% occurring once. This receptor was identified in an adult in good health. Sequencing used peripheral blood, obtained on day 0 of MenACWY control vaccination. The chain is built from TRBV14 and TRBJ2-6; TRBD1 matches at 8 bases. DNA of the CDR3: TGTGCCAGCAGCCCCGGGCGGGACAGGTTTTGGCGCTTCTCTGGGGCCAACGTCCTGACTTTC. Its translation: CASSPGRDRFWRFSGANVLTF. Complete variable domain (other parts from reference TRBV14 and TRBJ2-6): EAGVTQFPSHSVIEKGQTVTLRCDPISGHDNLYWYRRVMGKEIKFLLHFVKESKQDESGMPNNRFLAERTGGTYSTLKVQPAELEDSGVYFCASSPGRDRFWRFSGANVLTFGAGSRLTVL.